This T cell receptor beta chain was observed in a study of T cells in localized non-small cell lung cancer. Trimming removed 1 base at V and 11 bases at J, with 20 bases between. This CDR3 spans 15 amino acids. Germline CDR1 is SGHDN and CDR2 is FVKESK. Using immunoSEQ multiplex PCR, the repertoire was profiled, and TCRdb retains in-frame clones only, with some absent. This table has thousands of clones, over 25% appearing once. Sequencing was performed on lung tumor tissue, taken before any cancer treatment. This clonotype originated in a male donor aged 60 or over with stage II squamous cell lung carcinoma. The rearrangement uses TRBV14 and TRBJ1-1; weak D call: TRBD1 (5 bases). CDR3 sequence reads: CASSQAFSAGVRAFF. In nucleotides, the CDR3 is TGTGCCAGCAGCCAAGCTTTCTCCGCGGGGGTGAGGGCTTTCTTT.